This TCR beta chain was identified during a study of blood T cell repertoires in COVID-19. Sequenced by immunoSEQ multiplex PCR; TCRdb stores in-frame clones only, minus some. The sample has about 150,000 clones; less than 95% are singletons. This clone has a handful of counts. There are 15 residues in the CDR3. After removal of 3 bases from V and 8 bases from J, the junction contained 8 bases not matched to a gene. CDR1 is SGHRS and CDR2 is YFSETQ in the germline V gene. What was sequenced was peripheral blood. The chain is built from TRBV5-1 and TRBJ1-4; 9 bases align to TRBD1. The sequence came from a man aged 50 to 60 with acute or convalescent COVID-19. CDR3 loop: CASSSSGTGTEKLFF. The CDR3 region has the DNA TGCGCCAGCAGCTCTTCCGGGACAGGGACGGAAAAACTGTTTTTT.